The 31 T cell receptor beta chains listed next were all sequenced from one sample in a study of OX40 agonist ivuxolimab in advanced cancers. Profiling relied on immunoSEQ multiplex PCR, and the TCRdb table lists in-frame clones only, not all of them. The table has around 61,000 clones, around 84% seen once. The starting material was CD4+ or CD8+ T cells sorted from blood, obtained in a trial of the OX40 agonist ivuxolimab. The receptor set was obtained from an adult with an advanced solid tumor such as melanoma, head and neck, liver or kidney cancer.

The DNA of the CDR3 is TGTGCCAGCAGCCTAAACTCGAGGGAATCGGAGACCCAGTACTTC. The encoded protein is CASSLNSRESETQYF. V gene TRBV7-9 combines with J gene TRBJ2-5; D perhaps matches TRBD2 (5 bases). Trimming stripped 5 bases from V and 5 bases from J, with 18 bases between. This CDR3 contains 15 residues. Germline V gene lookup returns CDR1 SEHNR and CDR2 FQNEAQ (reference sequence). Based on the CDR3 plus reference TRBV7-9 and TRBJ2-5, the full variable domain is DTGVSQNPRHKITKRGQNVTFRCDPISEHNRLYWYRQTLGQGPEFLTYFQNEAQLEKSRLLSDRFSAERPKGSFSTLEIQRTEQGDSAMYLCASSLNSRESETQYFGPGTRLLVL.

The J gene is TRBJ2-3, the V gene TRBV5-5, with D possibly called TRBD1 or TRBD2 (5 bases each). The germline V and J ends were trimmed by 4 bases and 1 base, with 13 bases remaining between them. The CDR3 totals 15 residues. The germline CDR1 and CDR2 sequences are SGHKS and YYEKEE (reference sequence). CDR3 bases: TGTGCCAGCAGCCGGGACCTCCGGGGCACAGATACGCAGTATTTT. Its protein is CASSRDLRGTDTQYF.

This clone was recorded once. The chain employs TRBV5-1 and TRBJ2-2; a weak D match, TRBD2 (6 bases). Between the trimmed V and J ends, which lost 4 bases and 7 bases, there was a span of 20 bases. This CDR3 region has 16 residues. CDR1 and CDR2 (germline): SGHRS, YFSETQ. The CDR3 region has the DNA TGCGCCAGCAGCGCCTTGCCGGGAGATCCGGGCGGGGAGCTGTTTTTT. Residues: CASSALPGDPGGELFF.

This sequence joins TRBV6-6 and TRBJ2-3; possibly TRBD2 for D (6 bases). Looked up from germline, CDR1 is MNHNY and CDR2 is SVGAGI (reference sequence). V was clipped by 7 bases and J by 5 bases, with 13 bases between them. This CDR3 spans 13 amino acids. The CDR3 spells CASTPSGGDTQYF. The CDR3 DNA follows: TGTGCCAGCACCCCCTCCGGGGGAGATACGCAGTATTTT.

This clone was picked up a small number of times. The chain carries TRBV28 and TRBJ1-5, with TRBD1 matching 7 bases. The V and J ends lost 5 bases and 8 bases, in that order; junction bases with no gene match: 9. Germline V CDR1 and CDR2: MDHEN, SYDVKM. CDR3 length: 14 residues. CDR3 loop: CASSVRDRIKPQHF. In DNA, the CDR3 is TGTGCCAGCAGTGTCCGGGACAGAATCAAGCCCCAGCATTTT.

J is TRBJ2-3 and V is TRBV5-1; TRBD1 aligns across 11 bases. V trimming: 4 bases; J trimming: 3 bases; junction bases outside the gene matches: 4. The CDR3 covers 15 residues. Germline V gene sequence: CDR1 SGHRS, CDR2 YFSETQ. The CDR3 here is CASSPGTGGTDTQYF. The CDR3 DNA reads as TGCGCCAGCAGCCCCGGGACAGGGGGGACAGATACGCAGTATTTT. The full variable domain, in which reference TRBV5-1 and TRBJ2-3 provide the parts outside the CDR3, is KAGVTQTPRYLIKTRGQQVTLSCSPISGHRSVSWYQQTPGQGLQFLFEYFSETQRNKGNFPGRFSGRQFSNSRSEMNVSTLELGDSALYLCASSPGTGGTDTQYFGPGTRLTVL.

The chain carries TRBV7-6 and TRBJ2-3; weak D call: TRBD2 (5 bases). Germline-derived CDR1 and CDR2 are SGHVS and FNYEAQ. Trimming pared 5 bases from V and 2 bases from J, leaving 14 bases between. CDR3 size: 15 residues. The CDR3 DNA reads TGTGCCAGCAGCCCTACTAGTTTCCTCACAGATACGCAGTATTTT. The encoded protein is CASSPTSFLTDTQYF.

The chain joins TRBV5-1 to TRBJ1-2; the match to TRBD1 covers 10 bases. J lost 8 bases, V lost 4 bases, and 5 bases had no gene match. From germline, CDR1 is SGHRS and CDR2 YFSETQ. This CDR3 spans 13 amino acids. The CDR3 reads CASSVGQGIGYTF. DNA of the CDR3: TGCGCCAGCAGCGTGGGACAGGGGATAGGCTACACCTTC.

V and J are TRBV27 and TRBJ2-3; D call uncertain. Trimming took off 4 bases at V and 4 bases at J, with 6 bases between the two ends. Per germline, CDR1 MNHEY and CDR2 SMNVEV (reference sequence). This CDR3 contains 12 residues. The DNA of the CDR3 is TGTGCCAGCAGTTCCTGGTCAGATACGCAGTATTTT. This sequence encodes CASSSWSDTQYF.

The genes are TRBV6-1 and TRBJ2-1; 8 bases line up with TRBD2. J lost 8 bases, V lost 6 bases, and 12 bases had no gene match. The V gene's germline CDR1 is MNHNS and CDR2 SASEGT. This CDR3 contains 15 residues. The DNA of the CDR3 is TGTGCCAGCAGCAGCACTAGCGGTGGTTTCGATGAGCAGTTCTTC. This codes for CASSSTSGGFDEQFF.

The rearrangement joins TRBV25-1 to TRBJ1-2; D gene uncertain. The CDR3 covers 11 residues. Per the germline V gene, CDR1 is MGHDK and CDR2 is SYGVNS. V lost 11 bases and J 4 bases, leaving 11 bases between the germline ends. The chain's CDR3 is CAATGVYGYTF. DNA for the CDR3: TGTGCCGCAACGGGCGTCTATGGCTACACCTTC.

This clone was seen a few times. The chain employs TRBV4-1 and TRBJ2-2; D might be TRBD2 (6 bases). The germline V gene encodes CDR1 MGHRA and CDR2 YSYEKL. This CDR3 comprises 16 residues. Trimming removed 5 bases from V and 5 bases from J, with 18 bases in between. Here the CDR3 reads CASSFREGGGTGELFF. In nucleotides, the CDR3 is TGCGCCAGCAGCTTCCGCGAGGGAGGAGGGACCGGGGAGCTGTTTTTT.

The chain recombines TRBV6-4 with TRBJ1-5; no reliable D call. The V gene lost 1 base and the J gene lost 7 bases, with 8 bases spanning the gap. Per germline, CDR1 MRHNA and CDR2 SNTAGT. The CDR3 is 13 amino acids. The CDR3 DNA sequence: TGTGCCAGCAGTGACTACCCGGGCCAGCCCCAGCATTTT. It codes for CASSDYPGQPQHF.

V gene TRBV5-1 combines with J gene TRBJ1-2; 9 bases map to TRBD1. This CDR3 is built from 14 residues. Germline V gene data show CDR1 as SGHRS and CDR2 as YFSETQ. After removal of 3 bases from V and 7 bases from J, the junction contained 7 bases not matched to a gene. CDR3 sequence: CASSWGTGKSGYTF. The CDR3 nucleotides are TGCGCCAGCAGCTGGGGGACAGGGAAGTCTGGCTACACCTTC.

The rearrangement links TRBV18 to TRBJ2-2; D not certain. Germline V gives CDR1 KGHSH, CDR2 LQKENI. The CDR3 covers 14 residues. V was cut by 3 bases and J by 3 bases, with 8 bases left in between. The CDR3 region is CASSPGKDTGELFF. CDR3 DNA: TGTGCCAGCTCACCGGGAAAGGACACCGGGGAGCTGTTTTTT.

The chain joins TRBV11-2 to TRBJ2-1; 7 nucleotides match TRBD2. The germline gives CDR1 SGHAT, CDR2 FQNNGV. The junction had 6 bases not matched to a gene; V was cut back by 1 base and J by 0 bases. The CDR3 is made up of 17 amino acids. CDR3 residues: CASSLAGGSSSYNEQFF. CDR3 bases: TGTGCCAGCAGCTTAGCTGGCGGGAGTAGCTCCTACAATGAGCAGTTCTTC.

V is TRBV5-6 and J is TRBJ1-2; 12 bases line up with TRBD1. This CDR3 comprises 16 residues. Germline loops: CDR1 SGHDT, CDR2 YYEEEE. V was pared by 3 bases and J by 2 bases, with 5 bases of the junction left unmatched. The CDR3 region is CASSWDRGRGNYGYTF. The CDR3 DNA is TGTGCCAGCAGCTGGGACAGGGGGCGCGGGAACTATGGCTACACCTTC.

This clone was recorded a few times. The chain links TRBV6-4 to TRBJ2-3, with TRBD2 matching over 9 bases. CDR1 is MRHNA and CDR2 is SNTAGT in the germline V gene. The CDR3 covers 15 residues. V lost 4 bases, J lost 6 bases, and 8 bases stayed unmatched. The CDR3 loop reads CASSVIAGEVDTQYF. The CDR3 coding sequence is TGTGCCAGCAGTGTAATAGCGGGAGAGGTGGATACGCAGTATTTT.

V is TRBV27 and J is TRBJ1-2, with a possible D match to TRBD1 (5 bases). The V end was cut by 5 bases, the J end by 3 bases, with 19 bases between. There are 16 residues in the CDR3. The V gene's germline CDR1 is MNHEY and CDR2 SMNVEV (reference sequence). In DNA, the CDR3 is TGTGCCAGCAGTACCGGCAGGGCCCTCGGGTACTATGGCTACACCTTC. Translated, it gives CASSTGRALGYYGYTF.

The table lists this clone with a few counts. The chain carries TRBV4-1 and TRBJ1-4, with D maybe TRBD1 (5 bases). This CDR3 is built from 15 residues. V dropped 0 bases and J dropped 6 bases, with 11 bases sitting between them. The germline V gene has CDR1 MGHRA and CDR2 YSYEKL. The CDR3 DNA follows: TGCGCCAGCAGCCAAGAAGGGACGGTACATGAAAAACTGTTTTTT. Translated, it gives CASSQEGTVHEKLFF.

The chain is built from TRBV5-1 and TRBJ2-5; the match to TRBD2 covers 14 bases. The germline V gene has CDR1 SGHRS and CDR2 YFSETQ. V trimming: 4 bases; J trimming: 4 bases; junction bases outside the gene matches: 9. There are 17 residues in the CDR3. The CDR3: CASSPGTSGRLTETQYF. As DNA, the CDR3 is TGCGCCAGCAGCCCAGGGACTAGCGGGAGATTGACAGAGACCCAGTACTTC.

This clone was detected only once. The chain is built from TRBV6-5 and TRBJ1-2; TRBD1 is a possible D gene (5 bases). Looked up from germline, CDR1 is MNHEY and CDR2 is SVGAGI. Trimming stripped 1 base from V and 4 bases from J, with 16 bases between. The length of the CDR3 is 16 residues. CDR3 bases: TGTGCCAGCAGTTACTTCAAAATCCGGGGGTTCTATGGCTACACCTTC. Translation: CASSYFKIRGFYGYTF.

This clone was seen once. The chain is built from TRBV4-1 and TRBJ2-1; D might be TRBD2 (5 bases). Germline V lookup: CDR1 MGHRA, CDR2 YSYEKL. V was cut by 2 bases and J by 1 base, with 12 bases left in between. This CDR3 is 16 amino acids long. CDR3 sequence: CASSQPLARSYNEQFF. The CDR3 nucleotides are TGCGCCAGCAGCCAACCTTTAGCGCGATCCTACAATGAGCAGTTCTTC.

The chain carries TRBV4-1 and TRBJ2-7; D tentatively reads TRBD1 or TRBD2 (5 bases each). The CDR3 runs to 15 residues. The germline gives CDR1 MGHRA, CDR2 YSYEKL. V lost 3 bases and J lost 7, with 19 bases in between. This CDR3 is CASSHALRGSGEQYF. CDR3 DNA: TGCGCCAGCAGCCACGCTCTCCGGGGCTCCGGGGAGCAGTACTTC.

The CDR3 reads CASTPVGGDYGYTF. CDR3 DNA sequence: TGTGCCAGCACCCCCGTGGGGGGAGACTATGGCTACACCTTC. The J gene is TRBJ1-2, the V gene TRBV7-9; TRBD1 is a possible D gene (5 bases). Germline V CDR1 and CDR2: SEHNR, FQNEAQ (reference sequence). V lost 7 bases and J lost 3, with 15 bases in between. The CDR3 covers 14 residues.

The CDR3 loop reads CASSQDVFHEQYF. The CDR3 DNA sequence: TGCGCCAGCAGCCAAGATGTGTTCCACGAGCAGTACTTC. The rearrangement joins TRBV4-1 to TRBJ2-7; D is ambiguous. Germline V lookup: CDR1 MGHRA, CDR2 YSYEKL. The CDR3 consists of 13 residues. The V end lost 0 bases, the J end lost 5 bases, and 8 bases lay between the germline ends.

This chain connects TRBV7-9 to TRBJ1-1; D is uncertain. The CDR3 loop spans 17 amino acids. Germline V gene sequence: CDR1 SEHNR, CDR2 FQNEAQ (reference sequence). V gave up 6 bases and J gave up 1 base, with 21 bases separating them. In nucleotides, the CDR3 is TGTGCCAGCAGTCCCAGCGGTCTGCGGGCGAGGAACACTGAAGCTTTCTTT. As protein: CASSPSGLRARNTEAFF.

The rearrangement joins TRBV29-1 to TRBJ2-3; D is possibly TRBD2 (6 bases). CDR1 is SQVTM and CDR2 is ANQGSEA in the germline V gene. The CDR3 spans 13 residues. With 1 base removed from V and 2 bases from J, the gap between germline ends came to 7 bases. CDR3 DNA: TGCAGCGTTGAAGGCGGGATCACAGATACGCAGTATTTT. Translation gives CSVEGGITDTQYF.

The chain uses TRBV7-2 and TRBJ1-3; a weak D match, TRBD1 (6 bases). Germline V gives CDR1 SGHTA, CDR2 FQGNSA. V dropped 1 base and J dropped 4 bases, with 11 bases sitting between them. This CDR3 comprises 15 residues. CDR3: CASSLDGGLGNTIYF. In DNA form, the CDR3 reads TGTGCCAGCAGCTTAGATGGGGGGCTCGGAAACACCATATATTTT. The complete variable domain, with remaining parts taken from reference TRBV7-2 and TRBJ1-3, reads GAGVSQSPSNKVTEKGKDVELRCDPISGHTALYWYRQSLGQGLEFLIYFQGNSAPDKSGLPSDRFSAERTGGSVSTLTIQRTQQEDSAVYLCASSLDGGLGNTIYFGEGSWLTVV.

The rearrangement links TRBV27 to TRBJ1-4; unclear D gene. Deletions cut 10 bases from V and 8 bases from J, with 17 bases between. Germline loops: CDR1 MNHEY, CDR2 SMNVEV (reference sequence). CDR3 length: 13 residues. In nucleotides, the CDR3 is TGTGCCACTAGAAGAGGGATGGAGGAAAAACTGTTTTTT. This translates into CATRRGMEEKLFF.

The chain recombines TRBV5-1 with TRBJ1-1; no clear D. Germline assignment: CDR1 SGHRS and CDR2 YFSETQ. Trimming removed 3 bases at V and 1 base at J, with 7 bases between. The CDR3 consists of 13 residues. CDR3 DNA: TGCGCCAGCAGCTCCCAGCCGAACACTGAAGCTTTCTTT. Its protein is CASSSQPNTEAFF.